The 30 T cell receptor beta chains in this list originate from one sample, sequenced in a study of T cells in Graves' hyperthyroidism and ophthalmopathy. RNA transcripts served as the template for amplifying TCR beta CDR3 regions. A first-round RT-PCR of the TCR CDR3 used the HTBI primer set. TCRdb itself ran the multiplex PCR reads through MiXCR, one entry per CDR3 protein. The repertoire includes around 800,000 distinct CDR3 sequences, around 38% of them detected once, and around 9.3% sits in the top ten. What was sequenced was blood. The receptors were sampled from a man aged 18 to 30 with Graves' hyperthyroidism.

Many counts were recorded for this clonotype. This chain joins TRBV9 and TRBJ1-4; possible D gene TRBD1, 5 bases. The V end was cut by 2 bases, the J end by 0 bases, with 8 bases between. The germline V gene has CDR1 SGDLS and CDR2 YYNGEE. The length of the CDR3 is 15 residues. CDR3 sequence reads: CASSVGTSTNEKLFF. CDR3 bases: TGTGCCAGCAGCGTCGGGACGTCAACTAATGAAAAACTGTTTTTT.

V and J are TRBV10-3 and TRBJ1-2; D is ambiguous. The ends were cut back, 3 bases at V and 4 bases at J, with 12 bases in the middle. There are 14 residues in the CDR3. CDR1 and CDR2 (germline): ENHRY, SYGVKD. This CDR3 is CAISEGLVRYGYTF. The CDR3 DNA reads TGTGCCATCAGTGAAGGGTTGGTTCGCTATGGCTACACCTTC.

The J gene is TRBJ2-5, the V gene TRBV7-6; no clear D gene. Germline V gives CDR1 SGHVS, CDR2 FNYEAQ. The CDR3 is 13 amino acids. Deletions cut 2 bases from V and 5 bases from J, with 9 bases between. The CDR3 loop is CASSLRVAETQYF. CDR3 DNA sequence: TGTGCCAGCAGCTTAAGGGTGGCTGAGACCCAGTACTTC.

The table lists this clonotype with many counts. The rearrangement uses TRBV2 and TRBJ1-2; 8 bases align to TRBD1. This CDR3 is built from 13 residues. Germline V gene lookup returns CDR1 SNHLY and CDR2 FYNNEI. V shed 8 bases and J 7 bases; nucleotides not matched to a gene: 9. CDR3 loop: CASPMAGGFGYTF. The DNA of the CDR3 is TGTGCCAGCCCTATGGCAGGGGGCTTTGGCTACACCTTC.

J is TRBJ1-2 and V is TRBV11-3, with D hard to call. Per germline, CDR1 SGHNT and CDR2 YENEEA. This CDR3 contains 13 residues. V was trimmed by 3 bases and J by 6 bases, leaving 11 bases between them. The CDR3 coding sequence is TGTGCCAGCAGCTTTCTCTGGGCCGATGGCTACACCTTC. It translates to CASSFLWADGYTF.

The table lists this clonotype with a few counts. The rearrangement uses TRBV12-3 or TRBV12-4 and TRBJ1-5; D is ambiguous. V was trimmed by 3 bases and J by 4 bases, leaving 13 bases between them. This CDR3 has 15 amino acids. This chain's CDR3 is CASSFMWESNQPQHF. As DNA, the CDR3 is TGTGCCAGCAGTTTCATGTGGGAATCGAATCAGCCCCAGCATTTT.

The table lists this clonotype with many counts. The chain uses TRBV5-1 and TRBJ1-5; the D gene is possibly TRBD1 (5 bases). This CDR3 is 13 amino acids long. The V end was cut by 3 bases, the J end by 7 bases, with 11 bases between. Germline V lookup: CDR1 SGHRS, CDR2 YFSETQ. The CDR3 reads CASSSAWGQPQHF. CDR3 DNA: TGCGCCAGCAGCTCGGCGTGGGGGCAGCCCCAGCATTTT.

The chain is built from TRBV30 and TRBJ2-7, with 11 bases matching TRBD1. Germline lookup yields CDR1 GTSNPN and CDR2 SVGIG (reference sequence). This CDR3 has 14 amino acids. V lost 0 bases, J lost 3 bases, and 1 base stayed unmatched. The CDR3 DNA is TGTGCCTGGAGTGTGGGGACAGGGGGCTACGAGCAGTACTTC. This codes for CAWSVGTGGYEQYF.

This clonotype turned up a few times. V usage is TRBV7-2 and J usage is TRBJ2-5, with D possibly TRBD1 on 6 matching bases. Germline values: CDR1 SGHTA, CDR2 FQGNSA. This CDR3 is 14 amino acids long. V lost 1 base to trimming and J lost 5 bases, with 11 bases between them. The CDR3 DNA is TGTGCCAGCAGCTTAGTACAGGGTGGGGAGACCCAGTACTTC. Amino acids: CASSLVQGGETQYF.

In this sample, this clonotype turned up many times. CDR3: CASSTGQGGEKLFF. CDR3 bases: TGTGCCAGCAGTACGGGACAGGGAGGGGAAAAACTGTTTTTT. The V call is TRBV6-5, the J call TRBJ1-4; 9 positions match TRBD1. The CDR3 contains 14 residues. Per germline, CDR1 MNHEY and CDR2 SVGAGI. J was trimmed by 8 bases and V by 5 bases; bases with no gene match: 6.

This clonotype has a count of ten or more. V is TRBV29-1 and J is TRBJ1-4; 7 bases map to TRBD1. CDR1 and CDR2 (germline): SQVTM, ANQGSEA. The CDR3 covers 13 residues. J lost 8 bases, V lost 7 bases, and 10 bases had no gene match. DNA of the CDR3: TGCAGCGCCTGGACAGGCGGGGAGGAAAAACTGTTTTTT. Protein: CSAWTGGEEKLFF.

This chain links TRBV12-5 with TRBJ1-1, with 10 bases that match TRBD1. Per germline, CDR1 LGHNT and CDR2 FRNRAP. V shed 11 bases and J 5 bases; nucleotides not matched to a gene: 8. The CDR3 contains 13 residues. CDR3 in DNA: TGTGCTTTGCCGGGACAGGGGAGGACTGAAGCTTTCTTT. Translating it yields CALPGQGRTEAFF. The full variable domain, its missing parts supplied by reference TRBV12-5 and TRBJ1-1, is DARVTQTPRHKVTEMGQEVTMRCQPILGHNTVFWYRQTMMQGLELLAYFRNRAPLDDSGMPKDRFSAEMPDATLATLKIQPSEPRDSAVYFCALPGQGRTEAFFGQGTRLTVV.

A few counts support this clonotype. V is TRBV9 and J is TRBJ2-5; weak D call: TRBD1 (5 bases). Germline V CDR1 and CDR2: SGDLS, YYNGEE. Trimming took off 0 bases at V and 4 bases at J, with 13 bases between the two ends. The CDR3 contains 15 residues. CDR3 in DNA: TGTGCCAGCAGCGTAGAATCAGGGTATCTAGAGACCCAGTACTTC. Translation: CASSVESGYLETQYF.

The chain joins TRBV25-1 to TRBJ2-7; 10 bases align to TRBD1. Germline V gives CDR1 MGHDK, CDR2 SYGVNS. The CDR3 length is 16 residues. The ends lost 0 bases at V and 6 bases at J; junction bases unmatched: 8. This chain's CDR3 is CASSEYFPRDRGEQYF. DNA for the CDR3: TGTGCCAGCAGTGAATATTTCCCCAGGGACAGGGGCGAGCAGTACTTC.

Worth noting for this clonotype: It may be a read error: a sequence one base away is much more abundant. This chain uses TRBV7-2 with TRBJ1-4; a possible D gene is TRBD1 (6 bases). This CDR3 has 17 residues. The germline CDR1 and CDR2 sequences are SGHTA and FQGNSA. The CDR3, as DNA: TGTGCCAACAGCTGGTTGACACTGACAGGCACTAATGAAAAACTGTTTTTT. Protein product: CANSWLTLTGTNEKLFF.

V usage is TRBV24-1 and J usage is TRBJ2-6; D remains unclear. The CDR3 extends over 15 amino acids. The germline V and J ends were trimmed by 5 bases and 0 bases, with 7 bases remaining between them. Per germline, CDR1 KGHDR and CDR2 SFDVKD. This chain's CDR3 is CATSAGDSGANVLTF. CDR3 DNA sequence: TGTGCCACCAGTGCAGGAGACTCTGGGGCCAACGTCCTGACTTTC.

The CDR3 DNA reads TGTGCCATCAGTGAGCAGGGGGGGCTGTCACCCCTCCACTTT. Translated, it gives CAISEQGGLSPLHF. The chain is built from TRBV10-3 and TRBJ1-6; 7 bases are a match to TRBD1. This CDR3 has 14 residues. J was trimmed by 10 bases and V by 2 bases; bases with no gene match: 5. Germline V gene lookup returns CDR1 ENHRY and CDR2 SYGVKD.

Notes on this clonotype: Possible read error: a much larger clone is one base away. V and J are TRBV7-2 and TRBJ1-4; D gene uncertain. Germline V gene data show CDR1 as SGHTA and CDR2 as FQGNSA. The CDR3 sequence is 15 residues long. CDR3 protein: CASNLDGGRDEKLFF. The CDR3 coding sequence is TGTGCCAGCAACTTAGATGGAGGGAGGGATGAAAAACTGTTTTTT.

This chain uses TRBV12-3 or TRBV12-4 with TRBJ2-7, with D unclear. Trimming removed 3 bases at V and 1 base at J, with 7 bases between. This CDR3 spans 13 amino acids. The CDR3 DNA follows: TGTGCCAGCAGTTTTTCCCTTTCCTACGAGCAGTACTTC. Translated, it gives CASSFSLSYEQYF.

A word on this clonotype: This may stem from a read error, because a much larger clone lies one nucleotide away. This chain links TRBV2 with TRBJ2-7, with TRBD2 identical over 13 bases. The CDR3 runs to 15 residues. Per germline, CDR1 SNHLY and CDR2 FYNNEI. Here the CDR3 reads CASRQGTSGAYEQCF. As DNA, the CDR3 is TGTGCCAGCAGACAAGGGACTAGCGGGGCCTACGAGCAGTGCTTC.

This clonotype was counted at least ten times. V and J are TRBV13 and TRBJ1-4, with D possibly matching TRBD1 (5 bases). The CDR3 contains 14 residues. Germline V gives CDR1 PRHDT, CDR2 FYEKMQ (reference sequence). V lost 3 bases to trimming and J lost 8 bases, with 13 bases between them. This CDR3 is CASSFGQGREKLFF. DNA for the CDR3: TGTGCCAGCAGCTTTGGCCAGGGAAGGGAAAAACTGTTTTTT.

CDR3 coding DNA: TGTGCCAGCAGCTTCTCCGGGACAGGGGGGGTCTACGAGCAGTACTTC. Translating it yields CASSFSGTGGVYEQYF. The V gene is TRBV9, the J gene TRBJ2-7; 11 bases line up with TRBD1. The germline CDR1 and CDR2 sequences are SGDLS and YYNGEE. Trimming at V came to 4 bases and at J to 3 bases, leaving 9 bases not matched to a gene. The CDR3 totals 16 residues. Looking up the rest from reference TRBV9 and TRBJ2-7 gives the full variable domain: DSGVTQTPKHLITATGQRVTLRCSPRSGDLSVYWYQQSLDQGLQFLIQYYNGEERAKGNILERFSAQQFPDLHSELNLSSLELGDSALYFCASSFSGTGGVYEQYFGPGTRLTVT.

The V gene is TRBV10-3, the J gene TRBJ2-7; tentatively, D is TRBD1 or TRBD2 (5 bases each). The CDR3 spans 15 residues. Trimming left V 0 bases short and J 0 bases short, with 9 bases between. Germline assignment: CDR1 ENHRY and CDR2 SYGVKD. The CDR3 DNA reads TGTGCCATCAGTGAGTCGGGGACGAGCTCCTACGAGCAGTACTTC. Encoded protein: CAISESGTSSYEQYF.

This clonotype was detected ten times or more. This sequence joins TRBV7-8 and TRBJ1-1; 7 positions agree with TRBD1. This CDR3 spans 15 amino acids. From germline, CDR1 is SGHVS and CDR2 FQNEAQ. The junction had 7 bases not matched to a gene; V was cut back by 3 bases and J by 3 bases. CDR3 DNA: TGTGCCAGCAGCTTTATGACAGGGCGGTACACTGAAGCTTTCTTT. This encodes CASSFMTGRYTEAFF.

Ten or more counts support this clonotype. V usage is TRBV2 and J usage is TRBJ1-4, with 10 nucleotides matching TRBD1. The V gene's germline CDR1 is SNHLY and CDR2 FYNNEI. Trimming at V came to 5 bases and at J to 7 bases, leaving 4 bases not matched to a gene. There are 14 residues in the CDR3. CDR3 region: CASSLRDRGEKLFF. The DNA of the CDR3 is TGTGCCAGCAGTCTCCGGGACAGGGGTGAAAAACTGTTTTTT.

Only one count was recorded for this clonotype. The chain links TRBV29-1 to TRBJ1-2; a possible D gene is TRBD1 (6 bases). Germline V gives CDR1 SQVTM, CDR2 ANQGSEA. The CDR3 covers 11 residues. Between the trimmed V and J ends, which lost 8 bases and 4 bases, there was a span of 11 bases. The CDR3 region is CSKGGVYGYTF. The CDR3, as DNA: TGCAGCAAGGGGGGGGTCTATGGCTACACCTTC.

This clonotype was found many times. The chain links TRBV5-5 to TRBJ1-1, with D hard to call. Trimming removed 4 bases from V and 1 base from J, with 5 bases in between. Germline lookup yields CDR1 SGHKS and CDR2 YYEKEE (reference sequence). This CDR3 is 12 amino acids long. The CDR3 here is CASSPWNTEAFF. CDR3 coding DNA: TGTGCCAGCAGCCCTTGGAACACTGAAGCTTTCTTT.

This clonotype was seen only once. This clone may be a read error of a much larger clone one base away. The V call is TRBV20-1, the J call TRBJ1-5; D remains ambiguous. The CDR3 totals 13 residues. The germline V gene has CDR1 DFQATT and CDR2 SNEGSKA (reference sequence). This CDR3 reads CSARDQMWEPQNF. CDR3 nucleotides: TGCAGTGCTAGAGATCAAATGTGGGAGCCCCAGAATTTT.

This clonotype was picked up a small number of times. The gene calls are TRBV7-2 and TRBJ1-1; D uncertain. Trimming shortened V by 5 bases and J by 8 bases, and 12 bases separated the two germline ends. Germline V gene data show CDR1 as SGHTA and CDR2 as FQGNSA. This CDR3 comprises 12 residues. The CDR3 sequence: CASSPRRREAFF. The CDR3 DNA is TGTGCCAGCAGCCCCCGAAGGAGGGAAGCTTTCTTT.

This clonotype was detected a few times. The V and J genes are TRBV10-3 and TRBJ1-1; the D is unclear. CDR1 and CDR2 (germline): ENHRY, SYGVKD. The CDR3 runs to 13 residues. Trimming left V 2 bases short and J 8 bases short, with 12 bases between. The CDR3 protein is CAISEEGGAEAFF. The CDR3 nucleotides read TGTGCCATCAGTGAGGAGGGTGGCGCCGAAGCTTTCTTT.